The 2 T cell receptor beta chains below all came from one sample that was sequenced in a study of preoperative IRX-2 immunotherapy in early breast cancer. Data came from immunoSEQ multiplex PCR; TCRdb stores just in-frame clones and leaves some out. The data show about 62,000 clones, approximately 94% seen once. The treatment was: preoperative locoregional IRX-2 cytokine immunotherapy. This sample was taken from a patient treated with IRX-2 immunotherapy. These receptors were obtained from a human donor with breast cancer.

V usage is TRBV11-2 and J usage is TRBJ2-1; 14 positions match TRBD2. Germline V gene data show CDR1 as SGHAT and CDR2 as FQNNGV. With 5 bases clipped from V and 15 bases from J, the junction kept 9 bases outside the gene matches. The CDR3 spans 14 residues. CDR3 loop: CASSGGLAGGARFF. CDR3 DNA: TGTGCCAGCAGCGGTGGACTAGCGGGAGGAGCCCGGTTCTTC.

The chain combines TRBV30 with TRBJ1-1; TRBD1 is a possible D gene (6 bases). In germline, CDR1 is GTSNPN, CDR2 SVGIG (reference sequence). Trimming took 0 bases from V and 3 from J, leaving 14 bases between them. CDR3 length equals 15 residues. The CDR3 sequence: CAWSVLARGDTEAFF. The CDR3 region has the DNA TGTGCCTGGAGTGTACTGGCCAGGGGAGACACTGAAGCTTTCTTT.